This T cell receptor (beta chain) stems from a study of cytomegalovirus exposure and HLA in healthy donors (dated by TCRdb to 2017 to 2019). General notes on the study: According to an earlier analysis of a few hundred of the donors, about 179 million T cells yielded roughly 110 million unique TCR beta sequences and approximately 300 Gb of sequence data. Around 320 gigabases of sequencing data and 80 million or so unique TCR sequences were included in an early release covering over 600 HLA-typed donors. Of the roughly 390 genotyped donors, 70% to 90% were placed in the genetic ancestry cluster associated with self-reported Caucasian donors. The study aimed to test whether cataloging public T cell receptors could reveal signatures of past pathogen exposure. The study used immunosequencing to profile the T cell repertoires of hundreds of subjects and linked those repertoires to cytomegalovirus serostatus. Along with the approximately 670-subject first cohort, a separate validation cohort of approximately 110 different subjects was used. To predict cytomegalovirus infection status, the study brought together high-throughput TCR immunosequencing, statistical association of individual TCRs with disease status, and machine learning. In a later analysis, previously published TCR beta repertoires from 670 or so donors were re-analyzed and high-resolution HLA genotyping was added so that TCR occurrence patterns could be studied. Rather than using new phenotypic data, the later analysis identified candidate immune exposures from TCR beta sequences and from how often those sequences occurred across donors. An earlier analysis of roughly 600 of the donors used high-throughput TCR beta sequencing to judge whether each TCR beta V gene segment behaved as functional or pseudogenic. Donor age, sex, ethnicity and CMV serostatus were compiled together with the repertoire data. A later genetic analysis used genome-wide SNP genotypes for about 60% of the 666 donors, treating that subset as a discovery cohort. All discovery cohort repertoires had been generated using a single sequencing platform. HLA typing included class I and class II loci at four-digit resolution. The number of typed donors differed by locus: about 629-630 for A, B, C, DRB1 and DQB1; 522 for DQA1; 600 to 610 for DPA1; and around 490 for DPB1. Four to six DR-DQ haplotypes were handled as single units for association and clustering because linkage in the cohort was strong. Among 398 genotyped donors of the cohort, an average of approximately 230,000 unique TCR beta nucleotide sequences were sequenced per donor, roughly 20% of them non-productive. What the authors observed across the whole study: Because counts were too low, roughly 16 rarely observed V segments, including chromosome 9 orphons, were excluded from the earlier analysis of some 590 of the donors. Linkage disequilibrium might explain the correlated functional status among segregating V segments, but an unknown experimental factor could not be ruled out. A further reported finding was that TCR beta sequences accurately predicted the HLA-A and HLA-B alleles for most subjects in the first cohort. A later analysis found that most CMV-associated TCR beta chains appeared HLA-restricted, with HLA associations seemingly driven largely by CMV exposure. A cluster of highly shared sequence variants was judged likely to represent a technical artifact of the sequencing pipeline. In this cohort, only TCR beta chains were sequenced, and detectable features were limited by the absence of alpha or paired-chain data. A few of the identified cytomegalovirus-associated TCR beta chains were confirmed in vitro to be specific for cytomegalovirus antigens. In both the original and validation cohorts, the classifier was reported to diagnose cytomegalovirus status with high specificity and sensitivity. The only immune exposure information available for the cohort was CMV serostatus. A later genetic analysis associated a missense DCLRE1C variant with V-gene and J-gene trimming of TCR beta chains, and an independent cohort replicated the association. In a later analysis, HLA-associated TCR beta chains showed more clonal expansion and lower generation probabilities than non-associated chains that were equally common. According to a later genetic analysis, donors in an Asian-associated ancestry cluster had fewer N-insertions in productive TCRs than the approximately 710-donor mean. In the study, around 160 TCR beta chains were listed as associated with cytomegalovirus. In an earlier analysis of 587 of the donors, most TCR beta V segments were observed in productive rearrangements about 90% or about 30% of the time, broadly matching IMGT annotations. According to the authors, the approach could potentially be generalized to other disease states and immunological phenotypes. In a later analysis, several top co-occurrence clusters were reported to appear linked to parvovirus B19, influenza, CMV and Epstein-Barr virus. Because some donors lacked HLA typing at each locus, the association tests relied only on the typed subset. Because the 87-base-pair reads could not distinguish some IMGT-functional V segments, including TRBV6-2 and TRBV6-3, those segments were excluded. Most TCR sequences were observed very rarely across donors, whereas some public TCRs were present in many individuals. Roughly uniform sequencing depth across donors was assumed in presence/absence analyses, although this assumption may not hold. When HLA alleles, especially DR and DQ, strongly co-occurred, TCR associations were difficult to assign to individual alleles. In a later analysis, around 17,000 TCR beta sequences were associated with specific HLA alleles at a false discovery rate of 0.05. In a later analysis, the rate of TCR association differed among HLA loci, with DRB1 alleles having the most associated TCRs and HLA-C alleles having the fewest.

Notes on this clone: Its antigen target is currently unknown. Base qualities are not at hand, and no much larger clone is one base apart.

In total, 666 healthy bone marrow donors made up the cohort. Cohort members were all nominally healthy when sampled, although unrecorded immune exposures were likely present. The donor was CMV seropositive and belonged to the group of some 290 seropositive cohort members. A peripheral blood sample was provided by each donor, and peripheral blood mononuclear cells were used for TCR beta sequencing. The Qiagen DNeasy Blood Extraction Kit was used to extract genomic DNA from the blood cell samples. Relative to germline, V is 6 bases shorter and J is 5 bases shorter, with 11 bases between their ends. The germline V gene yields KGHSH for CDR1 and LQKENI for CDR2. The CDR3 runs 14 residues from the cysteine to the phenylalanine. Just the 42-base CDR3 DNA is kept, in frame starting at base 1. Receptor libraries were prepared by the immunoSEQ multiplex PCR assay. A mixture of 60 forward primers for TCR Vbeta segments and 13 reverse primers for TCR Jbeta segments was used in the multiplex PCR. Amplification of the CDR3 region of rearranged TCR beta genes was performed with a multiplex PCR assay on genomic DNA. The amplified TCR beta libraries were sequenced on the Illumina HiSeq System as 87-base-pair reads. The authors' pipeline ran thus. Across the 700 or so repertoires, a later analysis counted 60 million to 90 million unique TCR beta chains, 9.5 million to 12 million of which were shared by at least two donors. Raw reads were error-corrected and collapsed into unique sequences by a nearest-neighbor algorithm in which closely related sequences were merged to remove PCR and sequencing errors. CDR3 sequences were aligned to IMGT reference sequences to assign V, D and J gene segments. For a sequence to be retained, a match of at least six nucleotides was required to both a V gene segment and a J gene segment. Rearrangements were called productive when the CDR3 lacked stop codons and stayed in frame with V and J; all others were non-productive. CDR3 was defined according to IMGT convention as the region running from the second conserved V-encoded cysteine to the conserved J-encoded phenylalanine. The earlier analysis of 500 to 650 of the donors excluded any sequence lacking an unambiguous match to a single V gene segment. An earlier analysis of 500 to 600 of the donors classified V segments as functional when productive rearrangements were above 56.7% and as segregating when the standard deviation between donors was above 5%. To diagnose cytomegalovirus status from the catalog of TCR beta chain sequences, a statistical classification framework was built. A later analysis assigned V and J genes by comparing TCR nucleotide sequences with IMGT/GENE-DB human TR gene sequences. The TCRdist pipeline was used in a later analysis to assign CDR3 sequences and most-parsimonious VDJ recombination scenarios. A later analysis defined each TCR beta chain by its CDR3 amino acid sequence plus V-gene family, and excluded reads lacking a unique V-gene family. To address suspected cross-contamination and a sequencing artifact, a later analysis removed over 500 highly shared, low-generation-probability nucleotide sequences. In a later analysis, a clonal expansion index for each public chain was calculated from normalized within-repertoire ranks of inferred template counts. Generation probabilities in a later analysis came from a VDJ recombination model fitted to out-of-frame rearrangements, and those results were checked against IGoR. In a later analysis, hypergeometric tests were used to score TCR-TCR, TCR-HLA and TCR-CMV co-occurrence, with a repertoire-size bias correction applied to TCR pairs. A later analysis estimated false discovery rates by permuting HLA or CMV assignments 20 times. In a later analysis, co-occurring TCRs were grouped with DBSCAN, and TCRdist sequence similarity was added when clustering was performed within HLA-allele-positive subsets. Co-occurrence clustering excluded repertoires with fewer than 30,000 or more than 120,000 public chains, plus five with anomalous nucleotide sharing. TCRdb took over this immuneACCESS table, retaining in-frame rearrangements with V and J assigned. Such tables are incomplete; in checked studies, under half of the missing clones stem from an unresolved V gene, and the remainder is unexplained. The V and J calls and clone size come from that table; D and trimming were worked out from the DNA. This sample lists some 180,000 clones; roughly three quarters were detected once. In total, the top ten clones hold 2.5% of the sample.

The chain was built from TRBV18 and TRBJ1-6, with a weak D call of TRBD1 (6 bases match). The receptor was derived from a woman between 25 and 40 years old in good health and CMV-seropositive. The specimen was PBMCs. The DNA is TGTGCCAGCTCTCCGCAGGGGAATAATTCACCCCTCCACTTT. It codes for CASSPQGNNSPLHF. Beyond the CDR3, the reference TRBV18 and TRBJ1-6 genes provide the residues; the full variable domain reads: NAGVMQNPRHLVRRRGQEARLRCSPMKGHSHVYWYRQLPEEGLKFMVYLQKENIIDESGMPKERFSAEFPKEGPSILRIQQVVRGDSAAYFCASSPQGNNSPLHFGNGTRLTVT.